This T cell receptor beta chain was sequenced during a study of identifying expanded T cells in peripheral blood. Points on this clone: Its matching antigen is unknown.

Collection occurred without any documented infections or immune events in donors. Libraries were prepared by immunoSEQ multiplex PCR; TCRdb keeps only in-frame clonotypes and omits some of them. The table has some 54,000 clones, 65% to 90% seen once. Findings and limits, study-wide: Variance in clone template counts between approximately 2-week samples significantly increased with total template count across all healthy donors.

Sample: blood. This receptor was identified in a person between 18 and 75 years old in good health.

The CDR3 loop is CASSHYGAGGGDTQYF. CDR3 nucleotides: TGTGCCAGCAGCCATTATGGAGCGGGAGGCGGAGATACGCAGTATTTT. The chain combines TRBV14 with TRBJ2-3; 9 bases fit TRBD2. This CDR3 comprises 16 residues. Per germline, CDR1 SGHDN and CDR2 FVKESK. Trimming removed 3 bases from V and 5 bases from J; junction bases left unmatched: 9.